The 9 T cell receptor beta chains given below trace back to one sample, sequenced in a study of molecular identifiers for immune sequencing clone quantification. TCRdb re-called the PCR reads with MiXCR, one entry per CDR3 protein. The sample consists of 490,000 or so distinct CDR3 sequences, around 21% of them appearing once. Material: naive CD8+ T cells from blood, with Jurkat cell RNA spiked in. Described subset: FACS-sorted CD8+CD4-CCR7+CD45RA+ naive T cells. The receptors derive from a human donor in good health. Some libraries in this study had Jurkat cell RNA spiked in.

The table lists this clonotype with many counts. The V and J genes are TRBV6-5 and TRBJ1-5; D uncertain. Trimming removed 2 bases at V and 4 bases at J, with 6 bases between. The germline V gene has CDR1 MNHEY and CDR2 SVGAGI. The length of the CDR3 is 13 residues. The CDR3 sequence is CASSYAINQPQHF. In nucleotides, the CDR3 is TGTGCCAGCAGTTACGCCATAAATCAGCCCCAGCATTTT.

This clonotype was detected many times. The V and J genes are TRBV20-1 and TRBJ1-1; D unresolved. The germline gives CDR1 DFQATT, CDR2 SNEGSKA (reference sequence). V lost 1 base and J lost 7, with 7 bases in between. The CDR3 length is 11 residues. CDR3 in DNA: TGCAGTGCTAGAGTAGCTGGTGAAGCTTTCTTT. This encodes CSARVAGEAFF.

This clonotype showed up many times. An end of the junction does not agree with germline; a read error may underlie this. The CDR3, as DNA: TGCAGTGCTAGAGATAGCGGGAGGGCCTATGAGCAGTACTTC. Translated: CSARDSGRAYEQYF. The chain uses TRBV20-1 and TRBJ2-7; 11 bases are a match to TRBD2. The length of the CDR3 is 14 residues. Germline loops: CDR1 DFQATT, CDR2 SNEGSKA (reference sequence).

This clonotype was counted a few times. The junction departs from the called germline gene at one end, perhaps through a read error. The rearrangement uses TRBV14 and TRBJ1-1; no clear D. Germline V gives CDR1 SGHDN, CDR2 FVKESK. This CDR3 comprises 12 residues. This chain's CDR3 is CASSHGRVEAYF. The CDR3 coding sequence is TGTGCCAGCAGCCACGGGCGGGTTGAAGCTTACTTT. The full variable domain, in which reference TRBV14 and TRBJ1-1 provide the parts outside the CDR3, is EAGVTQFPSHSVIEKGQTVTLRCDPISGHDNLYWYRRVMGKEIKFLLHFVKESKQDESGMPNNRFLAERTGGTYSTLKVQPAELEDSGVYFCASSHGRVEAYFGQGTRLTVV.

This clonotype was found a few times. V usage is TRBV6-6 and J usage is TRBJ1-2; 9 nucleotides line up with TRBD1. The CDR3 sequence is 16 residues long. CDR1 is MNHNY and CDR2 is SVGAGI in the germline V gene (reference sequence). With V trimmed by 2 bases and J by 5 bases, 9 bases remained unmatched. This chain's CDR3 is CASSYPTGGRDYGYTF. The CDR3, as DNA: TGTGCCAGCAGTTACCCAACAGGGGGCCGTGATTATGGCTACACCTTC.

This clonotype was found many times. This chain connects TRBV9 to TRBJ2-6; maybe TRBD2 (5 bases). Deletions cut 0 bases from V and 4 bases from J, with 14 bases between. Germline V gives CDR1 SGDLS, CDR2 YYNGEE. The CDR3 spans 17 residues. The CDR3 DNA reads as TGTGCCAGCAGCGTAGGGAGGACTTGGAACGGGGCCAACGTCCTGACTTTC. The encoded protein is CASSVGRTWNGANVLTF.

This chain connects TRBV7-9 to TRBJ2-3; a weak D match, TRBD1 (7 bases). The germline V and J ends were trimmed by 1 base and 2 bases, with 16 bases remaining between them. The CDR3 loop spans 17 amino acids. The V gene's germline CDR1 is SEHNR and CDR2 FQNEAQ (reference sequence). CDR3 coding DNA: TGTGCCAGCAGCTTAGAGGGGGCTAGCGTTACCACAGATACGCAGTATTTT. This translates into CASSLEGASVTTDTQYF.

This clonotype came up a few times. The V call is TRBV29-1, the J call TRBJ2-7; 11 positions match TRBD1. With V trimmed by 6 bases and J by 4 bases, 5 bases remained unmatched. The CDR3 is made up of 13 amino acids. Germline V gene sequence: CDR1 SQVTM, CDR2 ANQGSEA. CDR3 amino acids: CSVYGQGAYEQYF. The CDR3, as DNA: TGCAGCGTATACGGACAGGGGGCATACGAGCAGTACTTC.

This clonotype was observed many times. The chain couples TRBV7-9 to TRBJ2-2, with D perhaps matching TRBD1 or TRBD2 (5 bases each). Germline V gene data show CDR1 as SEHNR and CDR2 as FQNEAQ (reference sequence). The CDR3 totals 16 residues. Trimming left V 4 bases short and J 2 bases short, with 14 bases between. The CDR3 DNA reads TGTGCCAGCAGCTCACTCGGGGCTAGAAACACCGGGGAGCTGTTTTTT. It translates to CASSSLGARNTGELFF.